Shown below are 2 T cell receptor beta chains from a single sample sequenced in a study of cytomegalovirus exposure and HLA in healthy donors. This PCR relied on a set of 60 Vbeta primers and 13 Jbeta primers. TCRdb's table, derived via immunoSEQ multiplex PCR, lists solely in-frame clones and lacks some. Found here are fewer than 140,000 clones, 71% of them singletons; the top ten hold 2.5% to 3%. Sequenced sample: PBMCs. All receptors derive from a female donor in good health and CMV-seronegative.

Here the CDR3 DNA reads TGCAGCGCCGGACAGAGACCGTCCTACGAGCAGTACTTC. It specifies CSAGQRPSYEQYF. The chain links TRBV29-1 to TRBJ2-7; tentative D call: TRBD1 (6 bases). This CDR3 comprises 13 residues. Trimming took 7 bases from V and 1 from J, leaving 14 bases between them. Germline CDR1 reads SQVTM; CDR2 reads ANQGSEA.

The chain is built from TRBV5-1 and TRBJ2-1, with 10 bases that match TRBD2. V gave up 4 bases and J gave up 3 bases; unmatched junction bases: 10. The CDR3 contains 17 residues. Germline-derived CDR1 and CDR2 are SGHRS and YFSETQ. CDR3 protein: CASSPRLAGVGYNEQFF. The DNA of the CDR3 is TGCGCCAGCAGCCCCCGGCTAGCGGGAGTGGGCTACAATGAGCAGTTCTTC.